The clone carrying this T cell receptor beta chain was seen repeatedly, ten times or more. Germline CDR1 and CDR2: LNHNV and YYDKDF (reference sequence). This CDR3 is built from 13 residues. J gave up 6 bases and V 8 bases, and 6 bases lay outside the gene matches. This entry comes from a study of T cells in Graves' hyperthyroidism and ophthalmopathy. Amplification of TCR beta CDR3 regions was performed using RNA transcripts as template. During a first-round RT-PCR of the TCR CDR3, the HTBI primer set was used. TCRdb reanalysed the multiplex PCR reads using MiXCR and keeps one entry per CDR3 protein. The table records a few hundred thousand distinct CDR3 sequences, 20% to 25% of them present only once.

The sample taken for sequencing was blood. The source is a man aged 45 to 65 with Graves' hyperthyroidism. The chain has TRBV15 and TRBJ1-2; 10 bases are shared with TRBD1. This CDR3 is CATSRDRGDGYTF. As DNA, the CDR3 is TGTGCCACCTCCAGGGACAGGGGCGATGGCTACACCTTC.